This entry lists 13 T cell receptor beta chains sequenced from one sample in a study of blood T cell repertoires in COVID-19. Sequencing used immunoSEQ multiplex PCR; TCRdb keeps in-frame clones, though not all of them. This sample yields a few hundred thousand clones, of which about 90% are seen a single time; almost 3% belongs to the top ten. The specimen was PBMCs or T cells enriched from blood (not recorded which). These receptors came from a woman aged 25 to 45 who had recovered from COVID-19.

The chain has TRBV25-1 and TRBJ2-3; D gene unclear. The CDR3 sequence is 13 residues long. Trimming took off 4 bases at V and 1 base at J, with 6 bases between the two ends. Per the germline V gene, CDR1 is MGHDK and CDR2 is SYGVNS. The CDR3 DNA follows: TGTGCCAGCAGTGTCACAGGCACAGATACGCAGTATTTT. This codes for CASSVTGTDTQYF.

This chain links TRBV3-1 (or the pseudogene TRBV3-2) with TRBJ2-2; D possibly corresponds to TRBD2 (6 bases). V dropped 1 base and J dropped 1 base, with 7 bases sitting between them. Germline V gene lookup returns CDR1 LGHDT and CDR2 YNNKEL (reference sequence). This CDR3 has 15 amino acids. This CDR3 is CASSQVGGNTGELFF. In nucleotides, the CDR3 is TGTGCCAGCAGCCAAGTCGGGGGGAACACCGGGGAGCTGTTTTTT.

The chain recombines TRBV19 with TRBJ2-1, with 16 positions matching TRBD2. Germline V gives CDR1 LNHDA, CDR2 SQIVND (reference sequence). V shed 11 bases, J shed 4 bases, and the junction held 20 bases outside the gene matches. The CDR3 length is 20 residues. The CDR3 DNA is TGTGCCCGGGGACTAGCGGGAGGGGGAAGGGGCGTCGCCTGTTACAATGAGCAGTTCTTC. Amino acids: CARGLAGGGRGVACYNEQFF.

The J gene is TRBJ2-7, the V gene TRBV2, with TRBD1 as a possible D gene (5 bases). This CDR3 has 13 residues. The V and J ends lost 4 bases and 1 base respectively, with 8 bases between them. The V gene's germline CDR1 is SNHLY and CDR2 FYNNEI. The CDR3 DNA reads TGTGCCAGCAGTGGATCAGGGTCCTACGAGCAGTACTTC. Protein: CASSGSGSYEQYF.

This chain uses TRBV5-1 with TRBJ2-1, with 8 bases matching TRBD1. The CDR3 covers 18 residues. With 1 base clipped from V and 0 bases from J, the junction kept 9 bases outside the gene matches. Looked up from germline, CDR1 is SGHRS and CDR2 is YFSETQ. CDR3 DNA sequence: TGCGCCAGCAGCTTGTCACAGGGGGTTCCGAGCTCCTACAATGAGCAGTTCTTC. This encodes CASSLSQGVPSSYNEQFF. Supplemented by reference TRBV5-1 and TRBJ2-1, the full variable domain reads KAGVTQTPRYLIKTRGQQVTLSCSPISGHRSVSWYQQTPGQGLQFLFEYFSETQRNKGNFPGRFSGRQFSNSRSEMNVSTLELGDSALYLCASSLSQGVPSSYNEQFFGPGTRLTVL.

This rearrangement joins TRBV6-5 to TRBJ2-7; TRBD1 might be the D (5 bases). The CDR3 is made up of 12 amino acids. V was shortened by 11 bases and J by 0 bases, with 11 bases between the two germline ends. Germline CDR1 reads MNHEY; CDR2 reads SVGAGI. CDR3 in amino acids: CAVWGSSYEQYF. The CDR3 DNA reads as TGTGCCGTCTGGGGCAGCTCCTACGAGCAGTACTTC.

The chain joins TRBV7-9 to TRBJ2-2; TRBD2 matches at 9 bases. CDR3 length equals 16 residues. The V segment lost 5 bases and the J segment 2 bases; nucleotides outside the gene matches: 6. The germline gives CDR1 SEHNR, CDR2 FQNEAQ (reference sequence). The CDR3 bases are TGTGCCAGCAGCGATAGCGGGAGCCCCAACACCGGGGAGCTGTTTTTT. Protein: CASSDSGSPNTGELFF.

This clone is a singleton in its sample. The rearrangement joins TRBV11-2 to TRBJ2-7, with 8 bases aligning to TRBD1. J lost 5 bases, V lost 8 bases, and 14 bases had no gene match. The CDR3 consists of 15 residues. CDR1 is SGHAT and CDR2 is FQNNGV in the germline V gene. The CDR3 nucleotides are TGTGCCAGCGTTCCACCGGGGCAGGGGGCTGACGAGCAGTACTTC. Protein product: CASVPPGQGADEQYF.

This clone has more than one count but fewer than ten. This chain joins TRBV27 and TRBJ2-5; maybe TRBD1 (6 bases). The V and J ends lost 5 bases and 5 bases respectively, with 12 bases between them. CDR1 is MNHEY and CDR2 is SMNVEV in the germline V gene (reference sequence). There are 13 residues in the CDR3. The CDR3 sequence: CASSPWTDETQYF. CDR3 sequence (DNA): TGTGCCAGCAGTCCGTGGACAGACGAGACCCAGTACTTC.

This clone showed up just a few times. The chain uses TRBV27 and TRBJ1-1; 8 bases are shared with TRBD1. Germline V CDR1 and CDR2: MNHEY, SMNVEV (reference sequence). The V segment lost 5 bases and the J segment 8 bases; nucleotides outside the gene matches: 13. The length of the CDR3 is 15 residues. DNA for the CDR3: TGTGCCAGCAGTCCAGAGGTGAGGGGACAGGTAGAAGCTTTCTTT. This encodes CASSPEVRGQVEAFF.

This sequence joins TRBV4-1 and TRBJ2-3, with 8 positions matching TRBD2. The CDR3 has 16 residues. CDR1 is MGHRA, CDR2 YSYEKL, per germline. The trim removed 4 bases at V and 5 bases at J, leaving 11 bases unmatched. The CDR3 DNA follows: TGCGCCAGCAGCCCTAGGGAGCGGGAGAGGGGAGATACGCAGTATTTT. Translating it yields CASSPRERERGDTQYF.

The rearrangement links TRBV6-6 to TRBJ2-1; D is perhaps TRBD2 (6 bases). The germline V and J ends were trimmed by 7 bases and 1 base, with 11 bases remaining between them. The CDR3 is made up of 14 amino acids. Germline V lookup: CDR1 MNHNY, CDR2 SVGAGI (reference sequence). The CDR3 is CASNMGTSYNEQFF. As DNA, the CDR3 is TGTGCCAGCAATATGGGGACTTCCTACAATGAGCAGTTCTTC.

This clone was seen only a few times. The V gene is TRBV13, the J gene TRBJ2-1; 11 bases are shared with TRBD2. CDR1 PRHDT and CDR2 FYEKMQ come from the germline V gene (reference sequence). Losses at the gene ends were 0 bases for V and 7 bases for J; bases not matched to a gene: 2. This CDR3 comprises 15 residues. This chain's CDR3 is CASSLGLAGVNEQFF. The CDR3 nucleotides are TGTGCCAGCAGCTTAGGACTAGCGGGAGTAAATGAGCAGTTCTTC.